Given below is one T cell receptor (beta chain) in context. The sample belongs to a study of shared clonotypes between healthy human individuals. Sequenced by immunoSEQ multiplex PCR; TCRdb stores in-frame clones only, minus some. The sample holds about 510,000 clones, around 79% seen once. Germline CDR1 is SGHAT and CDR2 is FQNNGV. The CDR3 loop spans 12 amino acids. Deletions cut 1 base from V and 6 bases from J, with 4 bases between. The sequence was collected from a middle-aged woman in good health. Some clones in this sample may be carry-over from other donors' samples. The sequenced material came from PBMCs. This chain connects TRBV11-2 to TRBJ2-1; D unclear. This CDR3 is CASSLVGNEQFF. The DNA for the CDR3 is TGTGCCAGCAGCTTAGTCGGCAATGAGCAGTTCTTC.